The 10 T cell receptor beta chains presented below share a single source sample, sequenced in a study of OX40 agonist ivuxolimab in advanced cancers. The method was immunoSEQ multiplex PCR; TCRdb's version includes in-frame clones alone and lacks a portion of them. The profile shows some 28,000 clones, around 86% of them singletons. The sequencing here drew on CD4+ or CD8+ T cells sorted from blood, taken in a trial of the OX40 agonist ivuxolimab. The receptors come from an adult with an advanced solid tumor such as melanoma, head and neck, liver or kidney cancer.

The chain carries TRBV25-1 and TRBJ2-6, with 7 bases matching TRBD2. V shed 0 bases, J shed 0 bases, and the junction held 5 bases outside the gene matches. CDR3 length equals 18 residues. Germline loops: CDR1 MGHDK, CDR2 SYGVNS. Written as DNA, the CDR3 is TGTGCCAGCAGTGAATATGGCGGGGGAGGCTCTGGGGCCAACGTCCTGACTTTC. Encoded protein: CASSEYGGGGSGANVLTF.

The V gene is TRBV6-9, the J gene TRBJ1-1, with D perhaps matching TRBD1 (6 bases). This CDR3 region has 15 residues. With 5 bases removed from V and 5 bases from J, the gap between germline ends came to 18 bases. The V gene's germline CDR1 is MNHGY and CDR2 SVAAGI. CDR3 DNA sequence: TGTGCCAGCAGTACGCACAGGGCCGGAGGGACTGAAGCTTTCTTT. Amino acids: CASSTHRAGGTEAFF.

The chain carries TRBV19 and TRBJ1-2, with D perhaps TRBD1 (5 bases). The CDR3 length is 14 residues. V gave up 7 bases and J gave up 3 bases, with 15 bases separating them. Germline lookup yields CDR1 LNHDA and CDR2 SQIVND (reference sequence). The CDR3 spells CASKSPRDDYGYTF. The CDR3 region has the DNA TGTGCCAGTAAATCACCCCGGGACGACTATGGCTACACCTTC.

This clone was counted a few times. The V and J genes are TRBV10-1 and TRBJ2-3; weak D call: TRBD1 (5 bases). V lost 7 bases and J 3 bases, leaving 20 bases between the germline ends. The CDR3 runs to 16 residues. CDR1 is WNHNN, CDR2 SYGVQD, per germline (reference sequence). CDR3 coding DNA: TGCGCCAGCAAAGAGGTTTGGGGCTTCCGAACAGATACGCAGTATTTT. Protein product: CASKEVWGFRTDTQYF.

This clone was counted many times. The chain recombines TRBV10-1 with TRBJ2-3, with TRBD2 matching over 9 bases. Germline values: CDR1 WNHNN, CDR2 SYGVQD (reference sequence). The CDR3 has 14 residues. V was pared by 7 bases and J by 4 bases, with 6 bases of the junction left unmatched. Written as DNA, the CDR3 is TGCGCCAGCATTGCGGGGGGGCCCGCAGATACGCAGTATTTT. This gives the protein CASIAGGPADTQYF.

The chain carries TRBV10-2 and TRBJ2-3, with D uncertain. The CDR3 contains 10 residues. V dropped 8 bases and J dropped 14 bases, with 14 bases sitting between them. Germline CDR1 WSHSY, CDR2 SAAADI. DNA for the CDR3: TGCGCCAGCCAGTATCGAGGTCGGTATTTT. Protein sequence: CASQYRGRYF.

CDR3 protein: CASSLGTDTQYF. CDR3 nucleotides: TGTGCCAGCAGCCTCGGGACAGATACGCAGTATTTT. V usage is TRBV7-9 and J usage is TRBJ2-3; D is uncertain. V was trimmed by 5 bases and J by 3 bases, leaving 6 bases between them. In germline, CDR1 is SEHNR, CDR2 FQNEAQ (reference sequence). The CDR3 covers 12 residues. Variable domain in full (rest from reference TRBV7-9 and TRBJ2-3): DTGVSQNPRHKITKRGQNVTFRCDPISEHNRLYWYRQTLGQGPEFLTYFQNEAQLEKSRLLSDRFSAERPKGSFSTLEIQRTEQGDSAMYLCASSLGTDTQYFGPGTRLTVL.

The chain couples TRBV5-8 to TRBJ2-2; 9 positions match TRBD2. The CDR3 has 17 amino acids. Trimming at V came to 2 bases and at J to 1 base, leaving 6 bases not matched to a gene. Looked up from germline, CDR1 is SGHTS and CDR2 is YDEGEE. CDR3 sequence: CASSFDQTSGNTGELFF. The CDR3 DNA is TGTGCCAGCAGCTTTGACCAGACTAGCGGGAACACCGGGGAGCTGTTTTTT.

The chain employs TRBV30 and TRBJ1-3; D call uncertain. Germline assignment: CDR1 GTSNPN and CDR2 SVGIG (reference sequence). V gave up 6 bases and J gave up 2 bases, with 17 bases separating them. The length of the CDR3 is 15 residues. This chain's CDR3 is CACHRPHHPGNTIYF. CDR3 coding DNA: TGTGCCTGCCACAGACCGCACCACCCTGGAAACACCATATATTTT.

V gene TRBV14 combines with J gene TRBJ2-7, with 8 bases that match TRBD1. The J segment lost 3 bases and the V segment lost 1 base, leaving 8 bases of the junction unmatched. The CDR3 has 16 residues. Germline assignment: CDR1 SGHDN and CDR2 FVKESK. CDR3 amino acids: CASSQGAGTGRYEQYF. In DNA, the CDR3 is TGTGCCAGCAGCCAAGGGGCCGGGACAGGCCGCTACGAGCAGTACTTC. The entire variable domain, with the rest obtained from reference TRBV14 and TRBJ2-7, is as follows: EAGVTQFPSHSVIEKGQTVTLRCDPISGHDNLYWYRRVMGKEIKFLLHFVKESKQDESGMPNNRFLAERTGGTYSTLKVQPAELEDSGVYFCASSQGAGTGRYEQYFGPGTRLTVT.